This T cell receptor (beta chain) was documented in a study of blood T cell repertoires in COVID-19. Turning to the study itself: Researchers got acute and convalescent COVID-19 samples from the United States, Italy and Spain. The cDNA or gDNA used as material had been derived from T cells, B-cell-depleted T cells, or PBMCs.

The V gene end was trimmed by 3 bases and the J gene end by 2 bases; junction bases not matched to a gene: 6. The germline V gene has CDR1 KGHSH and CDR2 LQKENI. CDR3 length: 17 amino acids. Authors' processing steps: Estimated nucleated cell counts came from reference gene primer amplification. Libraries were prepared by immunoSEQ multiplex PCR; TCRdb keeps only in-frame clonotypes and omits some of them. V, J and clone size are those of that table, while D and trimming were read from the DNA. The repertoire consists of 150,000 or so clones, with 77% occurring once and the leading ten covering about 9.4%. This clone was picked up one time.

The sequencing input was peripheral blood. V gene TRBV18 combines with J gene TRBJ2-5; 13 bases map to TRBD2. This TCR was sampled from a woman between 45 and 60 years old with active or convalescent COVID-19. This CDR3 is CASSPLRLAGGQETQYF. The DNA of the CDR3 is TGTGCCAGCTCACCCCTCCGACTAGCGGGAGGTCAAGAGACCCAGTACTTC.